Only a few counts were recorded for the clone carrying this T cell receptor (beta chain). As yet, its antigen is unknown. Germline is not matched at one junction end, which may reflect a read error. This entry is derived from a study of response to subunit inactivated influenza vaccine. TCRdb reanalysed the RT-PCR reads using MiXCR and keeps one entry per CDR3 protein. The sample includes 500,000 to 700,000 distinct CDR3 sequences, under 30% of them seen just once. The length of the CDR3 is 13 residues. CDR1 and CDR2 from the germline V gene are LGHNA and YNFKEQ. Whole-study findings and limits: Each seasonal influenza vaccination, the authors suggested, recruits few new T cells.

This sample was also put to use in a study of T cells expressing NK-cell markers. From that report: Production of TCR beta cDNA relied on 5'RACE template switching with UMIs. The authors derived TCR beta repertoires from sorted CD3+CD56+NKG2C+, CD3+CD56+NKG2C- and CD3+CD56-NKG2C+ T cells. Six of the donors carried dominant NKG2C+ clonotypes that took up about 1.0-7.0% of their CD8+ T cells. HCMV specificity of the expanded NKG2C+ T cell clones was not established.

This TCR derives from a man over 45 who received an inactivated influenza vaccine. Sequencing was performed on CD4+ T cells sorted from PBMCs, taken roughly 13 days after vaccination. The chain employs TRBV4-2 and TRBJ2-1; tentative D call: TRBD2 (5 bases). CDR3 coding DNA: TGTGCCAGCAGCCAAGATCAAAAGGCGGGTTCACTCTTC. Translated: CASSQDQKAGSLF.